This TCR beta chain was observed in a study of human T cells and chemical hapten exposure. TCRdb independently ran MiXCR on the RACE reads; one entry per CDR3 protein. Of approximately 400,000 distinct CDR3 sequences in the sample, around 4.8% were seen once. This clonotype was seen ten or more times. The antigen is undetermined. Study observations and caveats: TCRs whose frequency exceeded 1 in 1000 remained the same following DPC sensitization.

CDR3 length equals 15 residues. V trimming: 5 bases; J trimming: 2 bases; junction bases outside the gene matches: 6. Per germline, CDR1 MDHEN and CDR2 SYDVKM. This sample's time point: patch test 1, 2 weeks after DPC sensitization. The treatment denotes: therapeutic diphenylcyclopropenone sensitization with weekly scalp DPC. The TCR comes from a woman aged 45 to 65 with alopecia areata. Some clones in this sample may be carry-over from other donors' samples. The rearrangement uses TRBV28 and TRBJ2-3; 8 positions agree with TRBD1. Sequences were derived from whole blood, sampled in connection with sensitization to the hapten diphenylcyclopropenone (DPC). DNA for the CDR3: TGTGCCAGCAGTCGCGACAGGGGAGACACAGATACGCAGTATTTT. Protein product: CASSRDRGDTDTQYF.